The 5 T cell receptor beta chains listed next were all sequenced from one sample in a study of blood T cell repertoires in COVID-19. Assay used: immunoSEQ multiplex PCR; TCRdb lists only in-frame clones, some missing. The repertoire includes about 240,000 clones, approximately 83% of them detected once, and roughly 3.1% sits in the top ten. Sequencing was done on a sample of PBMCs or T cells enriched from blood (not recorded which). These receptors were collected from a woman in her thirties or forties with acute COVID-19.

The chain is built from TRBV5-1 and TRBJ2-7; D is ambiguous. The CDR3 runs 13 residues. Trimming took 0 bases from V and 2 from J, leaving 6 bases between them. The germline V gene encodes CDR1 SGHRS and CDR2 YFSETQ. The DNA of the CDR3 is TGCGCCAGCAGCTTGGTGTCAGCCTACGAGCAGTACTTC. It translates to CASSLVSAYEQYF. Complete variable domain (other parts from reference TRBV5-1 and TRBJ2-7): KAGVTQTPRYLIKTRGQQVTLSCSPISGHRSVSWYQQTPGQGLQFLFEYFSETQRNKGNFPGRFSGRQFSNSRSEMNVSTLELGDSALYLCASSLVSAYEQYFGPGTRLTVT.

This clone has more than one count but fewer than ten. The chain links TRBV7-8 to TRBJ2-1; 8 bases agree with TRBD2. Looked up from germline, CDR1 is SGHVS and CDR2 is FQNEAQ. V lost 3 bases and J lost 8; bases outside the gene matches: 15. CDR3 length equals 17 residues. In DNA form, the CDR3 reads TGTGCCAGCAGCTTTCCCCTTGAACGGGAGGGCCGGGATGAGCAGTTCTTC. This translates into CASSFPLEREGRDEQFF.

This rearrangement joins TRBV5-6 to TRBJ1-4, with 8 bases that match TRBD1. The CDR3 consists of 13 residues. Germline assignment: CDR1 SGHDT and CDR2 YYEEEE. J lost 10 bases, V lost 3 bases, and 5 bases had no gene match. For the CDR3, the DNA is TGTGCCAGCAGCTCACAGGGGGACGGAAAACTGTTTTTT. Its protein product is CASSSQGDGKLFF. Full variable domain (outside the CDR3, taken from reference TRBV5-6 and TRBJ1-4): DAGVTQSPTHLIKTRGQQVTLRCSPKSGHDTVSWYQQALGQGPQFIFQYYEEEERQRGNFPDRFSGHQFPNYSSELNVNALLLGDSALYLCASSSQGDGKLFFGSGTQLSVL.

This clone was seen only once. This rearrangement joins TRBV21-1 to TRBJ1-1; TRBD1 is the table's D call and was not checked against the DNA. TRBV21-1 is shown as a pseudogene. This CDR3 comprises 14 residues. The CDR3 DNA is TGTGCCAGCAGCAGAAGACAGGGGCTCGCTGAAGCTTTCTTT. Encoded protein: CASSRRQGLAEAFF.

In its sample, this clone was seen once. The V call is TRBV5-1, the J call TRBJ2-2; D gene ambiguous. This CDR3 region has 14 residues. The V end lost 0 bases, the J end lost 1 base, and 4 bases lay between the germline ends. Germline CDR1 and CDR2: SGHRS and YFSETQ. The CDR3 coding sequence is TGCGCCAGCAGCTTGGCTAGGAACACCGGGGAGCTGTTTTTT. Its protein product is CASSLARNTGELFF.